This entry lists 16 T cell receptor beta chains sequenced from one sample in a study of CD8+ T cells in alopecia areata listed by TCRdb under 2018. Receptor libraries were prepared by the immunoSEQ multiplex PCR assay. For TCR sequencing, RNA was extracted from every sample and reverse transcribed into cDNA to serve as template. The immuneACCESS repertoire file appears here via TCRdb, limited to in-frame rearrangements. These files lack a portion of the clones; in checked studies, under half of the deficit traces to unresolved V genes, and the cause of the others is not known. For this sample the table gives around 290,000 clones, of which nearly 60% were detected only once. The top ten clonotypes cover 1.8% of the sample. In light of the paper, this sample's time point label describes: 24 weeks on oral tofacitinib. The treatment or condition label of this sample denotes: oral pan-JAK inhibitor, 5-10 mg twice daily.

Source: CD4+ T cells sorted from blood, taken at week 24, from a patient treated with tofacitinib. The origin of the receptors is a human donor with alopecia areata.

V is TRBV20-1 and J is TRBJ2-7, with D hard to call. The ends were cut back, 0 bases at V and 4 bases at J, with 4 bases in the middle. CDR1 is DFQATT and CDR2 is SNEGSKA in the germline V gene (reference sequence). The CDR3 runs 11 residues. The chain's CDR3 is CSAREKYEQYF. CDR3 coding DNA: TGCAGTGCTAGAGAGAAGTACGAGCAGTACTTC.

The table lists this clone with a count of one. The chain uses TRBV30 and TRBJ1-2; unclear D gene. This CDR3 is 13 amino acids long. V lost 0 bases and J 7 bases, leaving 12 bases between the germline ends. CDR1 is GTSNPN and CDR2 is SVGIG in the germline V gene (reference sequence). As DNA, the CDR3 is TGTGCCTGGAGTGTTTTGATCCGGAGTGGCTACACCTTC. Translation: CAWSVLIRSGYTF.

The chain recombines TRBV6-1 with TRBJ1-5, with 8 bases lining up with TRBD1. The V gene end was trimmed by 4 bases and the J gene end by 1 base; junction bases not matched to a gene: 6. CDR3 length equals 16 residues. Germline V gene sequence: CDR1 MNHNS, CDR2 SASEGT. CDR3 coding DNA: TGTGCCAGCAGTGCAGGGGGCGGGGTAAGCAATCAGCCCCAGCATTTT. It yields the protein CASSAGGGVSNQPQHF.

The J gene is TRBJ2-1, the V gene TRBV28; tentative D call: TRBD1 (6 bases). Germline CDR1 is MDHEN and CDR2 is SYDVKM. The CDR3 is 14 residues long. Trimming cost V 2 bases and J 6 bases, with 11 bases left between them. The chain's CDR3 is CASSLNRVSNEQFF. CDR3 bases: TGTGCCAGCAGTTTAAACAGGGTTAGCAATGAGCAGTTCTTC.

This clone was observed a handful of times. The CDR3 reads CASSLRRTGLSTDTQYF. CDR3 DNA: TGTGCCAGCAGCTTACGTCGAACGGGACTTAGCACAGATACGCAGTATTTT. This rearrangement joins TRBV7-8 to TRBJ2-3; possibly TRBD2 for D (6 bases). This CDR3 spans 17 amino acids. The ends were cut back, 2 bases at V and 0 bases at J, with 15 bases in the middle. Germline CDR1 reads SGHVS; CDR2 reads FQNEAQ.

There are a few counts of this clone. The DNA for the CDR3 is TGTGCCAGCAGTTTAGCGGGGGGGAACACAGATACGCAGTATTTT. It specifies CASSLAGGNTDTQYF. The genes are TRBV28 and TRBJ2-3; 9 positions match TRBD2. V shed 2 bases and J 2 bases; nucleotides not matched to a gene: 2. CDR1 is MDHEN, CDR2 SYDVKM, per germline. The CDR3 spans 15 residues.

The chain combines TRBV7-3 with TRBJ2-6; D assignment may be TRBD1 or TRBD2 (5 bases each). Germline CDR1 is SGHTA and CDR2 is FQGTGA. The CDR3 has 16 residues. V lost 0 bases and J 0 bases, leaving 6 bases between the germline ends. The CDR3 loop is CASSLTGTSGANVLTF. The CDR3 coding sequence is TGTGCCAGCAGCTTAACCGGGACCTCTGGGGCCAACGTCCTGACTTTC.

To note about this clone: The identical CDR3 is also encoded by other nucleotide sequences in the sample. J is TRBJ2-3 and V is TRBV29-1; D is unclear. The CDR3 loop spans 13 amino acids. Trimming pared 4 bases from V and 2 bases from J, leaving 10 bases between. The germline V gene encodes CDR1 SQVTM and CDR2 ANQGSEA. As DNA, the CDR3 is TGCAGCGTTGGCGGCAGGTACACAGATACGCAGTATTTT. This gives the protein CSVGGRYTDTQYF.

Points on this clone: One end of the junction does not line up with germline, which may come from a read error. The chain couples TRBV7-7 to TRBJ1-2; 10 bases agree with TRBD1. The CDR3 covers 16 residues. The germline V gene encodes CDR1 SSHAT and CDR2 FNYEAQ (reference sequence). The CDR3 DNA is TGTGCTAGCAGTTTGGGGGACAGGGGCGAAATTTATGGCTACACCTTC. This gives the protein CASSLGDRGEIYGYTF.

The chain links TRBV6-6 to TRBJ2-6; no reliable D call. Germline CDR1 and CDR2: MNHNY and SVGAGI (reference sequence). Trimming stripped 5 bases from V and 0 bases from J, with 5 bases between. The CDR3 spans 14 residues. The CDR3 nucleotides are TGTGCCAGCAGTGTCAGCTCTGGGGCCAACGTCCTGACTTTC. Its translation: CASSVSSGANVLTF.

This clone was recorded a few times. This sequence joins TRBV10-3 and TRBJ1-3; TRBD1 agrees at 8 bases. After removal of 3 bases from V and 7 bases from J, the junction contained 8 bases not matched to a gene. CDR3 length equals 15 residues. Germline CDR1 ENHRY, CDR2 SYGVKD. CDR3 DNA sequence: TGTGCCATCAGTGATGGCGACAGGGGAGGCAACACCATATATTTT. Its protein product is CAISDGDRGGNTIYF.

The chain combines TRBV7-8 with TRBJ2-3; D gene uncertain. Germline lookup yields CDR1 SGHVS and CDR2 FQNEAQ. This CDR3 comprises 11 residues. Trimming took off 5 bases at V and 8 bases at J, with 8 bases between the two ends. As DNA, the CDR3 is TGTGCCAGCAGCGCAGATAGTACGCAGTATTTT. Residues: CASSADSTQYF.

This clone has more than one count but fewer than ten. The CDR3 sequence is CASSVAGTRDYEQYF. The CDR3 region has the DNA TGTGCCAGCAGTGTTGCCGGGACAAGGGATTACGAGCAGTACTTC. The chain employs TRBV6-1 and TRBJ2-7, with D possibly being TRBD1 (6 bases). Germline V lookup: CDR1 MNHNS, CDR2 SASEGT. This CDR3 is 15 amino acids long. Trimming stripped 4 bases from V and 4 bases from J, with 17 bases between.

The rearrangement joins TRBV29-1 to TRBJ2-2, with no clear D. CDR1 is SQVTM and CDR2 is ANQGSEA in the germline V gene. V was pared by 6 bases and J by 6 bases, with 14 bases between. The CDR3 is made up of 13 amino acids. CDR3 region: CSVAGPDSGELFF. In DNA form, the CDR3 reads TGCAGCGTGGCCGGGCCCGATTCCGGGGAGCTGTTTTTT.

On this clone itself: Distinct nucleotide sequences in the sample also encode this CDR3. The gene calls are TRBV29-1 and TRBJ1-1; TRBD1 aligns across 7 bases. Germline-derived CDR1 and CDR2 are SQVTM and ANQGSEA. This CDR3 is built from 13 residues. V gave up 6 bases and J gave up 1 base; unmatched junction bases: 5. CDR3 bases: TGCAGCGTACGGAGGGGGCAGAACACTGAAGCTTTCTTT. It is translated as CSVRRGQNTEAFF.

The table lists this clone with a few counts. The CDR3 DNA reads as TGTGCCAGCACCGACGTAGTTAGAGAGACCCAGTACTTC. Protein sequence: CASTDVVRETQYF. This chain links TRBV2 with TRBJ2-5; no definite D call. This CDR3 comprises 13 residues. Trimming shortened V by 7 bases and J by 4 bases, and 13 bases separated the two germline ends. The germline gives CDR1 SNHLY, CDR2 FYNNEI. The variable domain in full, with the rest retrieved from reference TRBV2 and TRBJ2-5, is EPEVTQTPSHQVTQMGQEVILRCVPISNHLYFYWYRQILGQKVEFLVSFYNNEISEKSEIFDDQFSVERPDGSNFTLKIRSTKLEDSAMYFCASTDVVRETQYFGPGTRLLVL.